The sequence of this T cell receptor beta chain was determined in a study of CD8 T cells in Susac syndrome. Deletions cut 6 bases from V and 0 bases from J, with 9 bases between. The CDR3 sequence is 13 residues long. Germline assignment: CDR1 SGDLS and CDR2 YYNGEE. Sequencing of TCR beta was performed on blood CD8+ T cells and on blood CD4+ T cells. The multiple sclerosis control group was made up of treatment-naive patients with stable or active relapsing-remitting disease. Negative isolation yielded the CD8+ and CD4+ T cells, while FACS enriched the TEMRA cells. An input of about 0.5 to 1 ug of RNA was subjected to reverse transcription using random hexamers. The immunoSEQ assay covered 54 Vbeta and 13 Jbeta segments for CDR3. TCRdb redid the calling of the immunoSEQ multiplex PCR reads with MiXCR, one entry per CDR3 protein. This table has about 210,000 distinct CDR3 sequences, 95% appearing once.

This sequence was found in a human donor with multiple sclerosis. V gene TRBV9 combines with J gene TRBJ2-5; TRBD2 might be the D (6 bases). What was sequenced was CD4+ T cells from PBMCs. DNA for the CDR3: TGTGCCAGCAACCGGGACTACCAAGAGACCCAGTACTTC. Amino acid sequence: CASNRDYQETQYF.